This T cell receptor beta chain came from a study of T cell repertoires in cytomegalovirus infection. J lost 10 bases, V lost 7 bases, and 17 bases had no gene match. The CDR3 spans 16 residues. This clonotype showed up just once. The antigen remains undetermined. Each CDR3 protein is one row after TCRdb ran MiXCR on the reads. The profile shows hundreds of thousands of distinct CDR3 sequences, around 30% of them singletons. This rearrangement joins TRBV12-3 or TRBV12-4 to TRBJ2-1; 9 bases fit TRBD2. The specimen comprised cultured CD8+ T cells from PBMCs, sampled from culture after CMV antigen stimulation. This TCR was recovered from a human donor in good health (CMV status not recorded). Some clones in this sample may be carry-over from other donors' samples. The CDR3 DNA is TGTGCCAGCACCCGGGTAGCGGGGGCGTCTAGGGTGGAGCAGTTCTTC. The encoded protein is CASTRVAGASRVEQFF.